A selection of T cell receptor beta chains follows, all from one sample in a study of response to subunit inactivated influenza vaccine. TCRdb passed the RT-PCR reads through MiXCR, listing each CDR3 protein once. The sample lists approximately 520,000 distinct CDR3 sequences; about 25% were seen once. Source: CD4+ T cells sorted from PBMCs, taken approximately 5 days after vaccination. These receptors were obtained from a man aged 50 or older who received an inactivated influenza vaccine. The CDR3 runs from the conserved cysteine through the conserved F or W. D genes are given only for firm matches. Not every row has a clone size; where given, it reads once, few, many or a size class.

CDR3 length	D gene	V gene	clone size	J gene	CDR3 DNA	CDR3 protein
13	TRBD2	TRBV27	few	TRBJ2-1	TGTGCCAGCAGGGGTAGCGGGAGGTTTGAGCAGTTCTTC	CASRGSGRFEQFF
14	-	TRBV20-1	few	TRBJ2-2	TGCAGTGCTAGAGAGCCCACGAACACCGGGGAGCTGTTTTTT	CSAREPTNTGELFF
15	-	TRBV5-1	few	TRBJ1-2	TGCGCCAGCAGCTTGACGGGGGGCGTCATCTATGGCTACACCTTC	CASSLTGGVIYGYTF
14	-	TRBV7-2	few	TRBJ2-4	TGTGCCAGCAGCTTAGAGGGCGGGGGCCCCTTCCAGTACTTC	CASSLEGGGPFQYF
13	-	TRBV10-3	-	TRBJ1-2	TGTGCCATCAAGCGGGGGTATGGCTATGGCTACACCTTC	CAIKRGYGYGYTF
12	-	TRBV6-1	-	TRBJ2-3	TGTGCCAGCAGTGAGTTAGGGGATACGCAGTATTTT	CASSELGDTQYF
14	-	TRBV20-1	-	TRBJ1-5	TGCAGTGCTAGAATGGGGGGGGCTAATCAGTCCCAGCATTTT	CSARMGGANQSQHF
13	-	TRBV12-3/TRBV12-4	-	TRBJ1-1	TGTGCCAGCAGTCGTCAGGAATATCGCCAAGCTTTCTTT	CASSRQEYRQAFF
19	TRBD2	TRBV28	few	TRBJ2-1	TGTGCCAGCAGTTTCAATCCCCGGACTAGCGGGGCTACAAACAATGAGCAGTTCTTC	CASSFNPRTSGATNNEQFF
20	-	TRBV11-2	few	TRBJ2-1	TGTGCCAGCAGTCGGGGGGCTTCAAATTACAGGGGAGTCAGGGCCAATGAGCAGTTCTTC	CASSRGASNYRGVRANEQFF
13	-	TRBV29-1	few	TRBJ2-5	TGCAGCGTTGCCCAAGGTCCCACGAACACCCAGTACTTC	CSVAQGPTNTQYF
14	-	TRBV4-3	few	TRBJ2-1	TGCGCCAGCAGCCAAGTGGCCCCAAACAATGAGCAGTTCTTC	CASSQVAPNNEQFF
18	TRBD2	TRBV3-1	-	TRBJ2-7	TGTGCCTGCAGTCTACAGGGTGGGCTAGCGGGGAACTCCTACGAGCAGTACTTC	CACSLQGGLAGNSYEQYF
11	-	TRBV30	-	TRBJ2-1	TGTGCCTGGAGTGTACAGTTTGAGCAGTTCTTC	CAWSVQFEQFF
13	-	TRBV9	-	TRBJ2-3	TGTGCCAGCAGCACGGTAGGCACAGATACGCAGTATTTT	CASSTVGTDTQYF
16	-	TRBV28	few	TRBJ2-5	TGTGCCAGCAGTTTACCAGGATCCCTACGAGTTGAGACCCAGTACTTC	CASSLPGSLRVETQYF
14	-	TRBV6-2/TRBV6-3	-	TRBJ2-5	TGTGCCAGCAGTTTCCGACAGACCGGAGAGACCCAGTACTTC	CASSFRQTGETQYF
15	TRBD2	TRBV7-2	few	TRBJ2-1	TGTGCCAGCAGCTTAGGGGTTAGCGGGAGAGTTGAGCAGTTCTTC	CASSLGVSGRVEQFF
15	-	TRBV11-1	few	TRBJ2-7	TGTGCCAGCAGCTTATCGGACGGATCCTCCTACGAGCAGTACTTC	CASSLSDGSSYEQYF
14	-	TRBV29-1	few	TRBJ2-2	TGCAGCGTGCTCCCCCAGTTCAACACCGGGGAGCTGTTTTTT	CSVLPQFNTGELFF
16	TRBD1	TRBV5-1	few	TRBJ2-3	TGCGCCAGCAGGCAGGGGGCAGCGGCGGGGACAGATACGCAGTATTTT	CASRQGAAAGTDTQYF
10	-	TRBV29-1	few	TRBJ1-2	TGCAGCGTTGATTTCGGGGGCTACACCTTC	CSVDFGGYTF
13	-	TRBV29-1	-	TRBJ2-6	TGCAGCGTTGAAGGCACTGGGGCCAACGTCCTGACTTTC	CSVEGTGANVLTF
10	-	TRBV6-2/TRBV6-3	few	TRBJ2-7	TGTGCCAGCGGGCCCTACGAGCAGTACTTC	CASGPYEQYF
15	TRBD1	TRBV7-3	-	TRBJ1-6	TGTGCCAGCAGCGTGACAGGGTCGGCTAATTCACCCCTCCACTTT	CASSVTGSANSPLHF
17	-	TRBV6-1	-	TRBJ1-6	TGTGCCAGCATTCAAAACCTCTCAGGACGGTTAAATTCACCCCTCCACTTT	CASIQNLSGRLNSPLHF
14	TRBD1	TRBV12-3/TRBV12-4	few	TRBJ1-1	TGTGCCAGCAGTCAGGGGGCGGCGAACACTGAAGCTTTCTTT	CASSQGAANTEAFF
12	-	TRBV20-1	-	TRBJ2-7	TGCAGTGCCATAAACAGGGCCTACGAGCAGTACTTC	CSAINRAYEQYF
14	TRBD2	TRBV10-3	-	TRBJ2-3	TGTGCCATCCGCGGGGAGCGGGAATCAGATACGCAGTATTTT	CAIRGERESDTQYF
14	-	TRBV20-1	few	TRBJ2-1	TGCAGTGCTAGAGGGCAGGGAAGCTACAATGAGCAGTTCTTC	CSARGQGSYNEQFF
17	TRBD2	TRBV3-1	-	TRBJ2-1	TGTGCCTTCTGTCTTGTACTTCTAGCGGGGGGTAGCAATGAGCAGTTCTTC	CAFCLVLLAGGSNEQFF
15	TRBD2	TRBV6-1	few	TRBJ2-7	TGTGCCAGCAGCCAGACTAGCCGTACTACCTACGAGCAGTACTTC	CASSQTSRTTYEQYF
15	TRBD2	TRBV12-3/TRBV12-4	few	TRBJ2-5	TGTGCCAGCAGTTTAGAACTAGCGGTCCAAGAGACCCAGTACTTC	CASSLELAVQETQYF
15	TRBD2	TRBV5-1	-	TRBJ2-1	TGCGCCAGCAGCAACCTAGCGGGGGGCATGAATGAGCAGTTCTTC	CASSNLAGGMNEQFF
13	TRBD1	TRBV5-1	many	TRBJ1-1	TGCGCCAGCAGCCAAGGGGGCGGAGGTGAAGCTTTCTTT	CASSQGGGGEAFF
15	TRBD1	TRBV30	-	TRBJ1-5	TGTGCCTGGAGTGTTAGGGGACAGTCCTACCAGCCCCAGCATTTT	CAWSVRGQSYQPQHF
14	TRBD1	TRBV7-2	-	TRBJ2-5	TGTGCCAGCAGCCGATACAGGGGGCGAGAGACCCAGTACTTC	CASSRYRGRETQYF
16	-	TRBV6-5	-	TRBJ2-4	TGTGCCAGCAGTTACGGGCGGGCCCTAGCCAAAAACATTCAGTACTTC	CASSYGRALAKNIQYF
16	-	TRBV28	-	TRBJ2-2	TGTGCCAGCAGATCGGAGCAGTTGAAGGGGTCCGGGGAGCTGTTTTTT	CASRSEQLKGSGELFF
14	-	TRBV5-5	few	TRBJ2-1	TGTGCCAGCAGCTTGTTTGGCCAGGACAATGAGCAGTTCTTC	CASSLFGQDNEQFF
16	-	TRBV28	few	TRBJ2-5	TGTGCCAGCAGTTTATTCAAACGTGGGGCAGGGAAGACCCAGTACTTC	CASSLFKRGAGKTQYF
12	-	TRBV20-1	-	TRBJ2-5	TGCAGTGCCGGAGCCCCAAAAGAGACCCAGTACTTC	CSAGAPKETQYF
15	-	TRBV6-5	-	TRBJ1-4	TGTGCCAGCAGTTGGACACCGGGAAATAATGAAAAACTGTTTTTT	CASSWTPGNNEKLFF
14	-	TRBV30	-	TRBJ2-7	TGTGCCAACTGTCCCGTCAGAAGCTCCTACGAGCAGTACTTC	CANCPVRSSYEQYF
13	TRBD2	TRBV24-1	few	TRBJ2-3	TGTGCCACCAGTGACGGGGGGGCTAATACGCAGTATTTT	CATSDGGANTQYF